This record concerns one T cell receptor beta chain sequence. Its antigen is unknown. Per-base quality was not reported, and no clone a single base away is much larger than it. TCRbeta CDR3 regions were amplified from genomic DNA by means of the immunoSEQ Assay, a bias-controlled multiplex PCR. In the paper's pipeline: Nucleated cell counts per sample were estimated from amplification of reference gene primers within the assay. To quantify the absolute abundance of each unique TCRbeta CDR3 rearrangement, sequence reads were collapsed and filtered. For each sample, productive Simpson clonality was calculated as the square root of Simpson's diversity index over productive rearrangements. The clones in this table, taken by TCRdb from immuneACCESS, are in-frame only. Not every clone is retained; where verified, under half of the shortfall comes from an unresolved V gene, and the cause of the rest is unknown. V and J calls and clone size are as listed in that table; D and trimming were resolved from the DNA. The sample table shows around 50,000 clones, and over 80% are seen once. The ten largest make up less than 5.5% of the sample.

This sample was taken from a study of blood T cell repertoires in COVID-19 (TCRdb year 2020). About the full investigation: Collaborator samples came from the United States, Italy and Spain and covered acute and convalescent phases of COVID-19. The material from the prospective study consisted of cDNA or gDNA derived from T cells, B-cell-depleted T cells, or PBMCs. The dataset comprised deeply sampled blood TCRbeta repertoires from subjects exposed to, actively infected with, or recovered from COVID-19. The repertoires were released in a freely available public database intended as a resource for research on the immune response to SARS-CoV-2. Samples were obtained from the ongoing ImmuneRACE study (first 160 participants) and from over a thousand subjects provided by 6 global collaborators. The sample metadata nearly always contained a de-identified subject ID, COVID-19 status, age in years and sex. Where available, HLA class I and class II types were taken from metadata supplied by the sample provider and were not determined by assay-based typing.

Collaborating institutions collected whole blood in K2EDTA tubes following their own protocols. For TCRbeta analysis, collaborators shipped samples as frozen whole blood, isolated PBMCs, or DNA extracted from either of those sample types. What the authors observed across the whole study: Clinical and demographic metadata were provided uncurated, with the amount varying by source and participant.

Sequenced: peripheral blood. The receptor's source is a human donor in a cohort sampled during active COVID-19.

For the CDR3, the sequence is CASSPTPQGYNSPLHF. The DNA sequence is as follows: TGTGCCAGCAGCCCTACCCCACAGGGCTATAATTCACCCCTCCACTTT. This sequence uses TRBV3-1 (or the pseudogene TRBV3-2) and TRBJ1-6, with a weak D call of TRBD1 (6 bases match). CDR3 length: 16 amino acids, cysteine to phenylalanine. Only the CDR3 DNA is retained, 48 bases long and in frame from the first base. The trim is 4 bases for V and 3 bases for J, with a gap of 13 bases between the germline ends. The germline V gene (reference sequence) sets CDR1 to LGHDT and CDR2 to YNNKEL.